These 20 T cell receptor beta chains came from one sample sequenced in a study of OX40 agonist ivuxolimab in advanced cancers. Some clones are missing from TCRdb's copy, which holds only in-frame ones; the method was immunoSEQ multiplex PCR. Of 65,000 or so clones detected, around 86% appear once; the ten largest clones hold about 2.7%. The sequenced sample was CD4+ or CD8+ T cells sorted from blood, obtained in a trial of the OX40 agonist ivuxolimab. The source of these receptors is an adult with an advanced solid tumor such as melanoma, head and neck, liver or kidney cancer.

The chain links TRBV4-3 to TRBJ1-6; D gene uncertain. The CDR3 has 14 amino acids. The germline V and J ends were trimmed by 4 bases and 7 bases, with 11 bases remaining between them. The germline V gene has CDR1 LGHNA and CDR2 YSLEER. CDR3 in DNA: TGCGCCAGCAGCCTCCGACCGGTAAATTCACCCCTCCACTTT. It specifies CASSLRPVNSPLHF.

The chain uses TRBV6-1 and TRBJ1-5; D is possibly TRBD1 (6 bases). This CDR3 is built from 14 residues. Deletions cut 2 bases from V and 7 bases from J, with 12 bases between. Per the germline V gene, CDR1 is MNHNS and CDR2 is SASEGT. CDR3 sequence (DNA): TGTGCCAGCAGTGAACAGGGGAGTGTCCAGCCCCAGCATTTT. This codes for CASSEQGSVQPQHF.

As for this clone: Other nucleotide sequences in the sample specify the same CDR3. The chain couples TRBV11-1 to TRBJ2-7; TRBD1 is a possible D gene (5 bases). Germline V lookup: CDR1 SGHAT, CDR2 FQDESV (reference sequence). The CDR3 loop spans 15 amino acids. V was trimmed by 1 base and J by 0 bases, leaving 10 bases between them. CDR3 residues: CASSLEGQSSYEQYF. For the CDR3, the DNA is TGTGCCAGCAGCTTAGAGGGGCAAAGCTCCTACGAGCAGTACTTC.

The CDR3 coding sequence is TGCGCCAGCAGCCCTGGACAGCTCAGCCACACGGACACCATATATTTT. It codes for CASSPGQLSHTDTIYF. The J gene is TRBJ1-3, the V gene TRBV5-1; D possibly corresponds to TRBD1 (6 bases). Germline V gives CDR1 SGHRS, CDR2 YFSETQ. V was pared by 4 bases and J by 8 bases, with 22 bases between. CDR3 size: 16 residues.

A few counts support this clone. The CDR3 loop is CASSDRLLFYEQYF. The DNA of the CDR3 is TGTGCCAGCAGTGATAGGCTGCTCTTCTACGAGCAGTACTTC. The chain couples TRBV2 to TRBJ2-7; no definite D call. V was pared by 3 bases and J by 3 bases, with 12 bases between. Per the germline V gene, CDR1 is SNHLY and CDR2 is FYNNEI. The CDR3 is 14 residues long.

This clone was observed a handful of times. V gene TRBV30 combines with J gene TRBJ1-2; the D is unclear. Per the germline V gene, CDR1 is GTSNPN and CDR2 is SVGIG (reference sequence). V shed 3 bases and J shed 3 bases, with 11 bases lying between them. The CDR3 is made up of 13 amino acids. The CDR3 protein is CAWSIDSDYGYTF. As DNA, the CDR3 is TGTGCCTGGAGCATTGACTCAGACTATGGCTACACCTTC.

This chain uses TRBV7-8 with TRBJ2-3; weak D call: TRBD1 (6 bases). CDR3 length equals 15 residues. Trimming pared 1 base from V and 4 bases from J, leaving 12 bases between. Germline loops: CDR1 SGHVS, CDR2 FQNEAQ. Here the CDR3 reads CASSLVVGAADTQYF. The CDR3 nucleotides are TGTGCCAGCAGCTTAGTCGTGGGGGCAGCAGATACGCAGTATTTT. The entire variable domain, with the rest obtained from reference TRBV7-8 and TRBJ2-3, is as follows: GAGVSQSPRYKVAKRGQDVALRCDPISGHVSLFWYQQALGQGPEFLTYFQNEAQLDKSGLPSDRFFAERPEGSVSTLKIQRTQQEDSAVYLCASSLVVGAADTQYFGPGTRLTVL.

J is TRBJ2-1 and V is TRBV11-1; a weak D match, TRBD1 (6 bases). Trimming removed 4 bases at V and 5 bases at J, with 9 bases between. CDR1 and CDR2 (germline): SGHAT, FQDESV (reference sequence). The CDR3 spans 13 residues. The DNA of the CDR3 is TGTGCCAGCAGCTCCAGGGGCCACAATGAGCAGTTCTTC. Translated: CASSSRGHNEQFF. Complete variable domain (other parts from reference TRBV11-1 and TRBJ2-1): EAEVAQSPRYKITEKSQAVAFWCDPISGHATLYWYRQILGQGPELLVQFQDESVVDDSQLPKDRFSAERLKGVDSTLKIQPAELGDSAMYLCASSSRGHNEQFFGPGTRLTVL.

About this clone: Other DNA sequences in this sample translate to the same CDR3. The CDR3 DNA reads TGTGCCAGCAGTGGACTAGCGGGTGGTCCAGATACGCAGTATTTT. The encoded protein is CASSGLAGGPDTQYF. V and J are TRBV25-1 and TRBJ2-3, with TRBD2 identical over 10 bases. CDR1 and CDR2 (germline): MGHDK, SYGVNS. The CDR3 covers 15 residues. V was pared by 4 bases and J by 4 bases, with 5 bases of the junction left unmatched.

The chain carries TRBV9 and TRBJ2-5; 9 nucleotides match TRBD1. This CDR3 has 14 residues. The trim removed 3 bases at V and 4 bases at J, leaving 4 bases unmatched. Germline V gene sequence: CDR1 SGDLS, CDR2 YYNGEE. The CDR3 coding sequence is TGTGCCAGCAGCGAGGGGACAGGGCGAGAGACCCAGTACTTC. The encoded protein is CASSEGTGRETQYF.

The chain is built from TRBV4-3 and TRBJ2-2, with D hard to call. Germline loops: CDR1 LGHNA, CDR2 YSLEER. The CDR3 has 16 amino acids. Trimming cost V 0 bases and J 4 bases, with 12 bases left between them. CDR3 DNA sequence: TGCGCCAGCAGCCAAGATAAGGGCTGGAGCACCGGGGAGCTGTTTTTT. Translated, it gives CASSQDKGWSTGELFF.

J is TRBJ2-1 and V is TRBV27; D is possibly TRBD1 (5 bases). The CDR3 extends over 16 amino acids. Germline V CDR1 and CDR2: MNHEY, SMNVEV (reference sequence). With 2 bases removed from V and 0 bases from J, the gap between germline ends came to 11 bases. The CDR3 bases are TGTGCCAGCAGTTTAGTGGGGCCTAGCTCCTACAATGAGCAGTTCTTC. It encodes CASSLVGPSSYNEQFF.

As for this clone: The germline gene is not matched at one end of the junction; a read error may be the cause. This chain joins TRBV18 and TRBJ2-2, with D tentatively TRBD1 (5 bases). CDR3 length equals 16 residues. Germline loops: CDR1 KGHSH, CDR2 LQKENI. The CDR3 DNA reads as TGTGCCAGCTCCCACAGGAGTAGCACGAAAACCGGGGAGCTGTTTTTT. Translating gives CASSHRSSTKTGELFF.

The chain recombines TRBV28 with TRBJ1-3; D is undetermined. Germline assignment: CDR1 MDHEN and CDR2 SYDVKM. CDR3 length: 14 amino acids. Trimming pared 6 bases from V and 2 bases from J, leaving 11 bases between. The CDR3 DNA follows: TGTGCCAGCAGCCCTCCTGACCCTGGAAACACCATATATTTT. Translation gives CASSPPDPGNTIYF.

CDR3 bases: TGTGCCAGCAGGGCCGGGACAGGGGCCTACGAGCAGTACTTC. Its protein product is CASRAGTGAYEQYF. The rearrangement uses TRBV6-6 and TRBJ2-7; TRBD1 aligns across 10 bases. J lost 2 bases, V lost 6 bases, and 4 bases had no gene match. The CDR3 spans 14 residues. Looked up from germline, CDR1 is MNHNY and CDR2 is SVGAGI (reference sequence).

This rearrangement joins TRBV27 to TRBJ1-5, with 10 bases identical to TRBD1. CDR1 is MNHEY and CDR2 is SMNVEV in the germline V gene (reference sequence). This CDR3 region has 15 residues. Trimming at V came to 5 bases and at J to 3 bases, leaving 4 bases not matched to a gene. This chain's CDR3 is CASSKDRGHNQPQHF. The CDR3 DNA reads TGTGCCAGCAGTAAAGACAGGGGGCACAATCAGCCCCAGCATTTT.

The chain uses TRBV7-2 and TRBJ2-2; no definite D call. Germline assignment: CDR1 SGHTA and CDR2 FQGNSA. The germline V and J ends were trimmed by 5 bases and 4 bases, with 23 bases remaining between them. There are 18 residues in the CDR3. The CDR3: CASSPHVAAKYGTGELFF. In nucleotides, the CDR3 is TGTGCCAGCAGCCCTCACGTGGCGGCGAAGTATGGCACCGGGGAGCTGTTTTTT.

The rearrangement joins TRBV11-2 to TRBJ1-1, with a tentative D call TRBD1 (6 bases). The length of the CDR3 is 15 residues. Germline CDR1 and CDR2: SGHAT and FQNNGV. The germline V and J ends were trimmed by 5 bases and 1 base, with 14 bases remaining between them. The CDR3 DNA is TGTGCCAGCAGCAGTCCGGGACACCAGAACACTGAAGCTTTCTTT. This gives the protein CASSSPGHQNTEAFF.

The chain uses TRBV28 and TRBJ1-5; no clear D. The V and J ends lost 3 bases and 3 bases respectively, with 12 bases between them. Germline loops: CDR1 MDHEN, CDR2 SYDVKM. The CDR3 has 15 residues. The CDR3 spells CASSLRQTSNQPQHF. Written as DNA, the CDR3 is TGTGCCAGCAGTTTGCGTCAGACCTCCAATCAGCCCCAGCATTTT. The whole variable domain, filled in from reference TRBV28 and TRBJ1-5, reads DVKVTQSSRYLVKRTGEKVFLECVQDMDHENMFWYRQDPGLGLRLIYFSYDVKMKEKGDIPEGYSVSREKKERFSLILESASTNQTSMYLCASSLRQTSNQPQHFGDGTRLSIL.

The chain has TRBV5-4 and TRBJ1-3; a weak D match, TRBD1 (5 bases). CDR1 is SGHNT, CDR2 YYREEE, per germline (reference sequence). Deletions cut 7 bases from V and 4 bases from J, with 18 bases between. The CDR3 runs 15 residues. CDR3: CASGERGAGGNTIYF. The CDR3 nucleotides are TGTGCCAGCGGCGAAAGGGGCGCGGGAGGAAACACCATATATTTT.